This T cell receptor (beta chain) emerged from a study of blood T cell repertoires in COVID-19 (dated by TCRdb to 2018 to 2020). Study-level background: The collaborator samples originated in the United States, Italy and Spain and spanned the acute and convalescent phases of COVID-19. The prospective study material was composed of cDNA or gDNA derived from T cells, B-cell-depleted T cells, or PBMCs. The dataset comprised deeply sampled blood TCRbeta repertoires from subjects exposed to, actively infected with, or recovered from COVID-19. The repertoires were released in a freely available public database meant as a resource for research on the immune response to SARS-CoV-2. Samples came from the ongoing ImmuneRACE study (first 160 participants) plus 1,254 subjects from 6 global collaborators. Nearly every sample came with metadata listing a de-identified subject ID, COVID-19 status, age in years and sex. Where available, HLA class I and class II types were obtained from metadata supplied by the sample provider rather than from assay-based typing.

For CDR1 and CDR2, the germline V gene lists MDHEN and SYDVKM. Germline trimming: 4 bases from V, 6 bases from J; junction bases outside gene matches: 9. The CDR3, cysteine through phenylalanine, is 15 amino acids long. Only the CDR3 portion is preserved as DNA: 45 bases, with reading frame beginning at the first base. Participants in the prospective study were enrolled through a virtual design, were aged about 18 to 100 years, and lived in about two dozen United States geographic areas. Cohort assignment in the prospective study relied on participant-reported clinical history from a screening survey and a study questionnaire. Exposed participants were defined as having been in contact with someone with a PCR-confirmed or clinician-diagnosed COVID-19 case within 2 weeks of study entry. Mobile phlebotomists in the prospective study collected whole blood, serum and a nasopharyngeal or oropharyngeal swab from every participant. Additional blood draws and questionnaires over an approximately two-month period could optionally be provided by prospective study participants. Prospective study blood samples were shipped either frozen or at room temperature before DNA extraction.

TCRbeta CDR3 regions were amplified from genomic DNA by means of the immunoSEQ Assay, a bias-controlled multiplex PCR. The study's own analysis went as follows. Nucleated cell counts per sample were estimated from amplification of reference gene primers within the assay. To quantify the absolute abundance of each unique TCRbeta CDR3 rearrangement, sequence reads were collapsed and filtered. For each sample, productive Simpson clonality was calculated as the square root of Simpson's diversity index over productive rearrangements. TCRdb stores this immuneACCESS table with in-frame sequences only. Part of the clones is absent; in the studies checked, under half of the shortfall reflects unresolved V genes, and no reason is known for the rest. The D gene and trimming were derived from the DNA, and the V and J assignments and clone size from that table. This sample comprises fewer than 350,000 clones, 85% of them detected only once. Around 1.9% of the sample comes from the top ten.

To note about this clone: Its antigen is currently not known. Per-base quality was not reported, and no clone a single base away is much larger than it.

Broad study findings and their caveats: The amount of clinical and demographic metadata varied by source and participant and was provided uncurated.

Recombination linked TRBV28 to TRBJ1-1; 9 bases in the junction line up with TRBD1. The specimen was PBMCs or T cells enriched from blood (not recorded which). The source of this sequence is a woman younger than 45 who had been exposed to COVID-19. CDR3 region: CASSSTGQGAPEAFF. The DNA sequence follows: TGTGCCAGCAGTTCGACGGGACAGGGTGCGCCTGAAGCTTTCTTT.